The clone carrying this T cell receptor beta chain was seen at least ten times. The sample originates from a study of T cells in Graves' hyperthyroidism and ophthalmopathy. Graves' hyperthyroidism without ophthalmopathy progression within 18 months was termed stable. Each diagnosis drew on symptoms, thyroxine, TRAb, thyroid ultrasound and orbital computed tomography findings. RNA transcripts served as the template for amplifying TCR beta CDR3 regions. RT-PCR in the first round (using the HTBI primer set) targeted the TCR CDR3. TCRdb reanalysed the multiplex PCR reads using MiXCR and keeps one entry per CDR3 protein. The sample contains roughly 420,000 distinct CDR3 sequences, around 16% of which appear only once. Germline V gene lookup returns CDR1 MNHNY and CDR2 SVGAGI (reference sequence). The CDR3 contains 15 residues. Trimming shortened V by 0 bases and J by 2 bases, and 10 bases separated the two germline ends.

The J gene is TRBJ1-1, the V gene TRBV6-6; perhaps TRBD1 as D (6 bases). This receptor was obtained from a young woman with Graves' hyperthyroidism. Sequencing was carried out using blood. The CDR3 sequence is CASSYSRGINTEAFF. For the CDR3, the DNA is TGTGCCAGCAGTTACTCTAGGGGGATTAACACTGAAGCTTTCTTT.